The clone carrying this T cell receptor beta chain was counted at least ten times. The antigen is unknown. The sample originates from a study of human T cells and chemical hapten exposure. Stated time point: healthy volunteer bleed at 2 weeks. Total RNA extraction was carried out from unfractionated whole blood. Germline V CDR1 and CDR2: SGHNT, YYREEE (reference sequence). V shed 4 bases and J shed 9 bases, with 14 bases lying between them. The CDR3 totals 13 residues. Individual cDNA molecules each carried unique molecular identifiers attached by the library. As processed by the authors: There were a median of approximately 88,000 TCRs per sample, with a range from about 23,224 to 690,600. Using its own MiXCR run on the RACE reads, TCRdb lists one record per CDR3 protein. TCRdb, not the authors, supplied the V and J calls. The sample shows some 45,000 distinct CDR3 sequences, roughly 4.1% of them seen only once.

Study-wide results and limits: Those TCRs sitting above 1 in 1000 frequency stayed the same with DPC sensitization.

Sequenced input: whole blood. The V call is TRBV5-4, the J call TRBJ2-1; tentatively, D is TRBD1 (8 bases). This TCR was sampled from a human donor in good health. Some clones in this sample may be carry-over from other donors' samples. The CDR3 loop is CASSGQGGGEQFF. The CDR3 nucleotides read TGTGCCAGCAGCGGACAGGGAGGGGGTGAGCAGTTCTTC. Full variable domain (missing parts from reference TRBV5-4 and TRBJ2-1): ETGVTQSPTHLIKTRGQQVTLRCSSQSGHNTVSWYQQALGQGPQFIFQYYREEENGRGNFPPRFSGLQFPNYSSELNVNALELDDSALYLCASSGQGGGEQFFGPGTRLTVL.